This T cell receptor (beta chain) was sequenced during a study of blood T cells in healthy people across ages. Points on this clonotype: Its antigen remains unknown.

The use of a sample-barcoded 5' primer and a J-beta primer mix characterized a second PCR of roughly 7 to 12 cycles. Each CDR3 protein is one row after TCRdb ran MiXCR on the 5' RACE reads. The top ten clones hold under 15% of a sample with about 1.1 million distinct CDR3 sequences, roughly two fifths of them seen once. Points from the study as a whole: Long-lived donors carried more naive CD4+ cells and greater diversity than aged donors.

Each sample provided at least 5 micrograms of extracted total RNA. Germline loops: CDR1 MNHEY, CDR2 SVGEGT. With 6 bases removed from V and 6 bases from J, the gap between germline ends came to 11 bases. The CDR3 has 12 residues. This chain uses TRBV6-2 or TRBV6-3 with TRBJ1-1; TRBD1 is a possible D gene (5 bases). Sequenced input: blood. The clonotype originates from a man aged 18 to 35 in good health. CDR3 loop: CASSGDFSEAFF. In DNA, the CDR3 is TGTGCCAGCAGCGGGGACTTCTCTGAAGCTTTCTTT.